The rows below give T cell receptor beta chains drawn from one sample of a study of CD4 T cells in relation to SARS-CoV-2 and coronaviruses. No antigens are known for them. Assay used: immunoSEQ multiplex PCR; TCRdb lists only in-frame clones, some missing. The table records around 23,000 clones, over 70% of them present only once. Sequencing input: CD4+ T cells from PBMCs, cultured in vitro. The receptors were gathered from a human donor in good health. CDR3s include the opening cysteine and the closing phenylalanine or tryptophan. Fields, in order: clone size, D gene, J gene, V gene, CDR3 DNA, CDR3 protein. A D gene is named only where the DNA matches it firmly. A clone size is listed for some rows: how often the clone was seen (once, few, many), or a class if it is expanded.

clone_size: -
d_call: TRBD2
j_call: TRBJ2-1
v_call: TRBV2
cdr3_nt: TGTGCCAGCCTTAGCGGGAGGGCAAATGAGCAGTTCTTC
cdr3_aa: CASLSGRANEQFF

clone_size: -
d_call: -
j_call: TRBJ2-7
v_call: TRBV10-3
cdr3_nt: TGTGCCATCAGTGGAGGTTCTGTGTCCTACGAGCAGTACTTC
cdr3_aa: CAISGGSVSYEQYF

clone_size: -
d_call: -
j_call: TRBJ1-4
v_call: TRBV12-5
cdr3_nt: TGTGCTAGTGGTCACCGGGACTCTACTCCAACTAATGAAAAACTGTTTTTT
cdr3_aa: CASGHRDSTPTNEKLFF

clone_size: -
d_call: TRBD1
j_call: TRBJ1-5
v_call: TRBV19
cdr3_nt: TGTGCCAGTAGTACGTCCGGGACAGGGCGGTCCGTAAGCAATCAGCCCCAGCATTTT
cdr3_aa: CASSTSGTGRSVSNQPQHF

clone_size: once
d_call: TRBD1
j_call: TRBJ1-6
v_call: TRBV10-3
cdr3_nt: TGTGCCATCAGTGAGTTAGACAGGGGTGGATCGGATTCACCCCTCCACTTT
cdr3_aa: CAISELDRGGSDSPLHF

clone_size: few
d_call: -
j_call: TRBJ2-3
v_call: TRBV14
cdr3_nt: TGTGCCAGCAGCCCTTTCACAGATACGCAGTATTTT
cdr3_aa: CASSPFTDTQYF

clone_size: -
d_call: -
j_call: TRBJ1-1
v_call: TRBV5-6
cdr3_nt: TGTGCCAGCAGCTTGAGGTTATGGCAACGGAACACTGAAGCTTTCTTT
cdr3_aa: CASSLRLWQRNTEAFF

clone_size: -
d_call: -
j_call: TRBJ2-3
v_call: TRBV5-8
cdr3_nt: TGTGCCAGCACCCGAGGGGTGGTGGATACGCAGTATTTT
cdr3_aa: CASTRGVVDTQYF

clone_size: -
d_call: -
j_call: TRBJ2-1
v_call: TRBV2
cdr3_nt: TGTGCCAGCAGTGAAAATGGTGGGGTGATAGGGCAGTTCTTC
cdr3_aa: CASSENGGVIGQFF

clone_size: -
d_call: -
j_call: TRBJ1-4
v_call: TRBV7-9
cdr3_nt: TGTGCCAGCAGCTTTTTGAACGACGGTGAAAAACTGTTTTTT
cdr3_aa: CASSFLNDGEKLFF

clone_size: once
d_call: TRBD2
j_call: TRBJ2-1
v_call: TRBV6-5
cdr3_nt: TGTGCCAGCAGTAGCCGACTAGCGGGAGATAGTGAGCAGTTCTTC
cdr3_aa: CASSSRLAGDSEQFF

clone_size: few
d_call: -
j_call: TRBJ1-3
v_call: TRBV9
cdr3_nt: TGTGCCAGCTCCGCACAGCCTGGAAACACCATATATTTT
cdr3_aa: CASSAQPGNTIYF

clone_size: once
d_call: -
j_call: TRBJ2-5
v_call: TRBV6-5
cdr3_nt: TGTGCCAGCAGCTACCGGGAGTTGGGGCAAGAGACCCAGTACTTC
cdr3_aa: CASSYRELGQETQYF

clone_size: -
d_call: TRBD1
j_call: TRBJ1-1
v_call: TRBV19
cdr3_nt: TGTGCCAGTAGTCCACTGGACAGGGTAGCGTACGCTTTCTTT
cdr3_aa: CASSPLDRVAYAFF

clone_size: -
d_call: TRBD1
j_call: TRBJ1-3
v_call: TRBV6-6
cdr3_nt: TGTGCCAGCACCTCGACAGGGGGAAACACCATATATTTT
cdr3_aa: CASTSTGGNTIYF

clone_size: -
d_call: TRBD2
j_call: TRBJ2-5
v_call: TRBV4-1
cdr3_nt: TGCGCCAGCAGCCAAGGGACTAGTGAAGAGACCCAGTACTTC
cdr3_aa: CASSQGTSEETQYF

clone_size: -
d_call: TRBD1
j_call: TRBJ1-3
v_call: TRBV9
cdr3_nt: TGTGCCAGCAGCGCTCCCCGGACAGGGTTAAACACCATATATTTT
cdr3_aa: CASSAPRTGLNTIYF